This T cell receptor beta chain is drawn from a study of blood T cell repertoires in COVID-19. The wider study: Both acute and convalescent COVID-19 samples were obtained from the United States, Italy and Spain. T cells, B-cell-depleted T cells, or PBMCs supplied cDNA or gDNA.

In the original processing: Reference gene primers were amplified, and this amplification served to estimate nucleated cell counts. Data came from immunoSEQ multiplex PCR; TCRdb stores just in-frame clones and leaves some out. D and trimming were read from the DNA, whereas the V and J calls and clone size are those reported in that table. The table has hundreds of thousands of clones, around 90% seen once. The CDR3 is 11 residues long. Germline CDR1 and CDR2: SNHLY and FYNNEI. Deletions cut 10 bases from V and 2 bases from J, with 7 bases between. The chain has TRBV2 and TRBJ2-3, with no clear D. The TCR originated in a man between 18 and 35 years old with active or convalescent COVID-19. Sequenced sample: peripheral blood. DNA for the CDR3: TGTGCCATGTGGGCCACAGATACGCAGTATTTT. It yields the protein CAMWATDTQYF.